This T cell receptor beta chain was observed in a study of CD8+CD57+ T cells in acquired aplastic anemia. At the level of the study: Sorted CD4+ and CD8+ cell DNA averaged about 3 ug. Healthy donors gave 10 million or so reads on average for CD4+ cells.

The study, taken as a whole, reports: It was found that some 30 CD8+ CDR3 sequences were shared between patients and controls. Statistical testing detected no significant gap in CD8+ Simpson's diversity between patients and controls.

The CDR3 runs to 13 residues. CDR1 is DFQATT, CDR2 SNEGSKA, per germline (reference sequence). Trimming shortened V by 5 bases and J by 8 bases, and 18 bases separated the two germline ends. This clonotype was detected only once. The antigen is unknown. Template material for TCR beta VDJ and CDR3 profiling consisted of genomic DNA. MiXCR was run by TCRdb on the reads, yielding one entry per CDR3 protein. The sample consists of about 420,000 distinct CDR3 sequences, under 80% of them appearing once. The material sequenced was sorted CD4+, CD8+, or CD8+CD57+ T cells (not recorded which) from PBMCs. This clonotype originated in a human donor in good health, serving as a control. The chain couples TRBV20-1 to TRBJ1-1, with D maybe TRBD1 (5 bases). The CDR3: CSAPGTAQPEAFF. The CDR3 bases are TGCAGTGCTCCCGGGACCGCACAGCCCGAAGCTTTCTTT.